These 8 T cell receptor beta chains originate from one sample sequenced in a study of regulatory T cells in long-lasting Graves disease (dated by TCRdb to the early 2020s). This specimen's time point label, per the study, means: newly diagnosed GD, antithyroid drugs for less than 3 months. For both TCR sequencing and RNA sequencing, RNA was extracted from PBMCs in TRIzol. The method behind the library was multiplex PCR. Instrument on record: Illumina HiSeq 4000. iRepertoire HTBI primers and Arm-PCR amplification of CDR3 regions were used to construct TCR beta libraries. TCRdb applied fastp at Q25 and MiXCR to the public reads, then kept only in-frame beta chains. Merged by CDR3 protein, the rows form single entries marked with the most common genes and DNA. In this sample the table shows around 250,000 distinct CDR3 sequences, roughly 21% of which occur a single time. The top ten constitute about 14% of the sample.

The sample in question was peripheral blood mononuclear cells (PBMCs), obtained at new diagnosis, from a patient treated with antithyroid drugs. All receptors come from a female donor with Graves disease.

A word on this clonotype: This likely came from a read error, as a far larger clone is one base away. The chain couples TRBV7-9 to TRBJ2-7; 8 bases are shared with TRBD1. With 5 bases clipped from V and 5 bases from J, the junction kept 11 bases outside the gene matches. CDR1 SEHNR and CDR2 FQNEAQ come from the germline V gene (reference sequence). CDR3 length: 15 residues. The CDR3 coding sequence is TGTGCCAGCAGCCTAACTGGACAGGGCCTCAACGAGCAGTACTTC. It yields the protein CASSLTGQGLNEQYF.

This clonotype was detected ten times or more. V usage is TRBV20-1 and J usage is TRBJ1-5; 7 nucleotides match TRBD1. This CDR3 contains 14 residues. Per germline, CDR1 DFQATT and CDR2 SNEGSKA (reference sequence). With 2 bases clipped from V and 7 bases from J, the junction kept 8 bases outside the gene matches. This chain's CDR3 is CSARNDREDQPQHF. The CDR3, as DNA: TGCAGTGCTAGAAATGACAGGGAAGACCAGCCCCAGCATTTT.

This clonotype has ten or more counts. Possible read error: a much larger clone is one base away. J is TRBJ2-5 and V is TRBV5-5; D unclear. There are 11 residues in the CDR3. Deletions cut 4 bases from V and 1 base from J, with 2 bases between. Germline CDR1 is SGHKS and CDR2 is YYEKEE (reference sequence). CDR3 sequence reads: CASSGQETQYF. CDR3 DNA: TGTGCCAGCAGCGGCCAAGAGACCCAGTACTTC.

As concerns this clonotype: It differs at one base from a far larger clone, so likely a read error. V usage is TRBV27 and J usage is TRBJ2-3; 8 bases match TRBD2. V lost 8 bases and J lost 1; bases outside the gene matches: 5. This CDR3 contains 14 residues. Germline CDR1 and CDR2: MNHEY and SMNVEV (reference sequence). The CDR3: CASGWRGGTDTQYF. The CDR3 region has the DNA TGTGCCAGCGGGTGGCGGGGGGGCACAGATACGCAGTATTTT.

Many counts were recorded for this clonotype. This chain links TRBV20-1 with TRBJ2-7; D may be TRBD2 (6 bases). CDR1 DFQATT and CDR2 SNEGSKA come from the germline V gene (reference sequence). V was cut by 3 bases and J by 6 bases, with 12 bases left in between. This CDR3 is 12 amino acids long. The CDR3 loop reads CSASGSSIEQYF. The CDR3 DNA sequence: TGCAGTGCTAGCGGGAGCTCTATCGAGCAGTACTTC.

This clonotype was observed many times. The chain joins TRBV7-6 to TRBJ2-7; 7 nucleotides agree with TRBD1. Germline V gene sequence: CDR1 SGHVS, CDR2 FNYEAQ. V was pared by 4 bases and J by 3 bases, with 6 bases of the junction left unmatched. The CDR3 runs to 14 residues. This chain's CDR3 is CASSWKTGFYEQYF. The CDR3 DNA sequence: TGTGCCAGCAGCTGGAAGACAGGGTTCTACGAGCAGTACTTC.

This chain uses TRBV18 with TRBJ2-6; TRBD1 aligns across 7 bases. The CDR3 contains 15 residues. J was trimmed by 4 bases and V by 5 bases; bases with no gene match: 5. Germline CDR1 reads KGHSH; CDR2 reads LQKENI. The CDR3 here is CASSYDRVGANVLTF. DNA of the CDR3: TGTGCCAGCTCATACGACAGGGTAGGGGCCAACGTCCTGACTTTC.

This clonotype was recorded at least ten times. The chain combines TRBV6-1 with TRBJ1-5, with TRBD1 matching 7 bases. Per germline, CDR1 MNHNS and CDR2 SASEGT. CDR3 length: 16 amino acids. Trimming removed 6 bases from V and 1 base from J; junction bases left unmatched: 9. CDR3 sequence (DNA): TGTGCCAGCAGGGCCCTGGGACAGATGAGCAATCAGCCCCAGCATTTT. Translating gives CASRALGQMSNQPQHF.